The sequence of this TCR beta chain was determined in a study of T cell repertoires in cytomegalovirus infection. Using its own MiXCR run on the reads, TCRdb lists one record per CDR3 protein. The sample contains approximately 180,000 distinct CDR3 sequences, about 17% of which appear only once. This clonotype was counted a few times. Its antigen is unidentified. The CDR3 extends over 18 amino acids. Trimming took 5 bases from V and 2 from J; bases not matched to a gene: 14. Germline CDR1 SGHAT, CDR2 FQNNGV. Study-level points and caveats: There were HLA-C-restricted CMV-specific TCR beta clonotypes dominating the ex vivo response.

The specimen sequenced was CD8+ T cells from PBMCs. This sequence was found in a human donor in good health (CMV status not recorded). Some clones in this sample may be carry-over from other donors' samples. This sequence joins TRBV11-2 and TRBJ2-5, with 10 bases lining up with TRBD2. The CDR3 DNA reads TGTGCCAGCAGCCCTAGGCCCCTACTAGCGGGGCATCAAGAGACCCAGTACTTC. Translating it yields CASSPRPLLAGHQETQYF. Variable domain in full (rest from reference TRBV11-2 and TRBJ2-5): EAGVAQSPRYKIIEKRQSVAFWCNPISGHATLYWYQQILGQGPKLLIQFQNNGVVDDSQLPKDRFSAERLKGVDSTLKIQPAKLEDSAVYLCASSPRPLLAGHQETQYFGPGTRLLVL.